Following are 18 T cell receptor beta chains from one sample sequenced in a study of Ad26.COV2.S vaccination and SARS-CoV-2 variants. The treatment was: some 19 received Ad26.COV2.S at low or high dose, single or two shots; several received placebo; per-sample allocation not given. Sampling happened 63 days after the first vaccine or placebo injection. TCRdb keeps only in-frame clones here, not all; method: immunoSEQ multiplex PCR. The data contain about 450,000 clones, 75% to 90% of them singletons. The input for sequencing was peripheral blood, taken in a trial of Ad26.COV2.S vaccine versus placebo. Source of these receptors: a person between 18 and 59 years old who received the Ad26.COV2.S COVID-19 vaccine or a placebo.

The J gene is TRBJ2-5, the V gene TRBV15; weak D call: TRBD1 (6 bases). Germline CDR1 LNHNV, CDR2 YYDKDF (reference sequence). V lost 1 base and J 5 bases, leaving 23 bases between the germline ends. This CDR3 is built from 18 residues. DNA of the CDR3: TGTGCCACCAGCAGAGGCCCGACAGGTGGTTGGGCATCGGAGACCCAGTACTTC. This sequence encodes CATSRGPTGGWASETQYF. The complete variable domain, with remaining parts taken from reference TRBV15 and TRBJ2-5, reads DAMVIQNPRYQVTQFGKPVTLSCSQTLNHNVMYWYQQKSSQAPKLLFHYYDKDFNNEADTPDNFQSRRPNTSFCFLDIRSPGLGDTAMYLCATSRGPTGGWASETQYFGPGTRLLVL.

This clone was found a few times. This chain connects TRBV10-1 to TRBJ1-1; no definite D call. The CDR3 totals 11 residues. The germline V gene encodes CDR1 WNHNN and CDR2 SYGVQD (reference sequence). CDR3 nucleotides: TGCGCAGGGAGGGAGAACACTGAAGCTTTCTTT. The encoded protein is CAGRENTEAFF.

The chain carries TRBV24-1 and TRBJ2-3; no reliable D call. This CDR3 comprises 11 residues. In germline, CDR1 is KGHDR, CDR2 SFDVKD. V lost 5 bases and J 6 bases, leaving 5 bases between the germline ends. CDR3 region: CATSALDTQYF. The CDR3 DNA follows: TGTGCCACCAGTGCGCTTGATACGCAGTATTTT.

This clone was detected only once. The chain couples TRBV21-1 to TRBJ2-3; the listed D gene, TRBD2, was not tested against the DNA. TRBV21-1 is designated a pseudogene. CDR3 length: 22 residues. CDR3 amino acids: CASSTTIGTSGRDWVNTDTQYF. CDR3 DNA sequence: TGTGCCAGCAGCACAACAATCGGGACTAGCGGGAGGGATTGGGTTAACACAGATACGCAGTATTTT.

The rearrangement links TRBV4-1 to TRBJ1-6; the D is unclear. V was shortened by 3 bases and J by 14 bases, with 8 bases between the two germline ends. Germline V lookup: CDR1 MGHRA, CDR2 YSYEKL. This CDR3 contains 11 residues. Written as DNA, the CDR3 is TGCGCCAGCAGCCACTCGGGCACCCTCCACTTT. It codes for CASSHSGTLHF.

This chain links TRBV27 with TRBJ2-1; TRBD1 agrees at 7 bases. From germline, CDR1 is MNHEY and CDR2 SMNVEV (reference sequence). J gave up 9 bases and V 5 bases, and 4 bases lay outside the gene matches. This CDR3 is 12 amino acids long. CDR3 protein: CASSQGVTEQFF. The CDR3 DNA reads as TGTGCCAGCAGTCAGGGGGTAACTGAGCAGTTCTTC.

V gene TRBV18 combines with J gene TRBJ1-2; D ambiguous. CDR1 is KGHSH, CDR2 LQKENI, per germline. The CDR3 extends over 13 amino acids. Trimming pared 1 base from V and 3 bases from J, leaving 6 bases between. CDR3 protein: CASSPLDYYGYTF. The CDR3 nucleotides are TGTGCCAGCTCACCACTGGATTACTATGGCTACACCTTC.

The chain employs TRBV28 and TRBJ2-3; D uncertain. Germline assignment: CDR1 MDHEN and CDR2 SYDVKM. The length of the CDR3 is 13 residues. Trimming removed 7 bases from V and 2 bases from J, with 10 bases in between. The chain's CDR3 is CASTRSYTDTQYF. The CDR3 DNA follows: TGTGCCAGCACACGGTCCTACACAGATACGCAGTATTTT.

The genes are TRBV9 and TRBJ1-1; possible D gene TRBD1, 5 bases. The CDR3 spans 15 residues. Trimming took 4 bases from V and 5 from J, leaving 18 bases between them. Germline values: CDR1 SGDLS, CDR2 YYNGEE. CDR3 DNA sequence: TGTGCCAGCAGCCCCCGTGGGGCAGACGGAACTGAAGCTTTCTTT. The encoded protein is CASSPRGADGTEAFF. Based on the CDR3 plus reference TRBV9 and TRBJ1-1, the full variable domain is DSGVTQTPKHLITATGQRVTLRCSPRSGDLSVYWYQQSLDQGLQFLIQYYNGEERAKGNILERFSAQQFPDLHSELNLSSLELGDSALYFCASSPRGADGTEAFFGQGTRLTVV.

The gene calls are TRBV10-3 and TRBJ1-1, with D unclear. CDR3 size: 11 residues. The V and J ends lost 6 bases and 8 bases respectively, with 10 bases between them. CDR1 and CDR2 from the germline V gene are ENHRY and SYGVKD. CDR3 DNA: TGTGCCATCAGCGAACTCCGGGAAGCTTTCTTT. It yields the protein CAISELREAFF.

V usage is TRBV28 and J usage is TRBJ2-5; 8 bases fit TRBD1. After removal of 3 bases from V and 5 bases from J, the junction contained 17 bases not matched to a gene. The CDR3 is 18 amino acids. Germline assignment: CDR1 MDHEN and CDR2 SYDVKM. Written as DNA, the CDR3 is TGTGCCAGCAGTTTTAGTCACCTCCCTCAGGGGGCTGGGGAGACCCAGTACTTC. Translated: CASSFSHLPQGAGETQYF.

CDR3 nucleotides: TGTGCCAGCAGTCGCCTCGGAGGGGGGGGAAACACAGATACGCAGTATTTT. Translation gives CASSRLGGGGNTDTQYF. The chain combines TRBV2 with TRBJ2-3, with D possibly TRBD2 on 7 matching bases. CDR3 size: 17 residues. Trimming removed 5 bases from V and 2 bases from J, with 20 bases in between. CDR1 and CDR2 from the germline V gene are SNHLY and FYNNEI.

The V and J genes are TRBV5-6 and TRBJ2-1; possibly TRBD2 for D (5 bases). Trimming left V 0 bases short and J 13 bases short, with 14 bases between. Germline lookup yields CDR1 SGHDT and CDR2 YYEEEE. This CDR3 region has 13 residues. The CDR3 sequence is CASSLAEGFEQFF. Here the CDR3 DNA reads TGTGCCAGCAGCTTGGCTGAGGGCTTCGAACAGTTCTTC.

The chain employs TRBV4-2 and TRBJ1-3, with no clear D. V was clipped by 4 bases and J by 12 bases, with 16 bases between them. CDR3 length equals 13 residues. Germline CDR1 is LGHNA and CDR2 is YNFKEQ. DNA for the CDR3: TGTGCCAGCAGCCGGGAACGGGAGGGAATCATATATTTT. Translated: CASSREREGIIYF.

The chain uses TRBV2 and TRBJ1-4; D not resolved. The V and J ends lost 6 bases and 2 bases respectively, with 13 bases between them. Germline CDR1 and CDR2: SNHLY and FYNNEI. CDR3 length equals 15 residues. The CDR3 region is CASRRVVLTNEKLFF. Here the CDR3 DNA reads TGTGCCAGCAGGCGAGTGGTACTTACTAATGAAAAACTGTTTTTT.

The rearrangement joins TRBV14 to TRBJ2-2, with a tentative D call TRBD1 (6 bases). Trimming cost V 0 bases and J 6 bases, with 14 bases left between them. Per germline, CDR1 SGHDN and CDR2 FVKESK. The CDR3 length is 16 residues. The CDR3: CASSQEQDSEAGELFF. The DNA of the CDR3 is TGTGCCAGCAGCCAAGAACAGGACAGTGAGGCCGGGGAGCTGTTTTTT.

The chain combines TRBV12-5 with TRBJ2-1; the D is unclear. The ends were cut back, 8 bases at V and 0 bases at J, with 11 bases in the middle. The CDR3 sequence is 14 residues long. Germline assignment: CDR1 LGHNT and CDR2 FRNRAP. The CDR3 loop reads CASRAGYSYNEQFF. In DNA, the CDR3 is TGTGCTAGTAGGGCAGGCTACTCCTACAATGAGCAGTTCTTC.

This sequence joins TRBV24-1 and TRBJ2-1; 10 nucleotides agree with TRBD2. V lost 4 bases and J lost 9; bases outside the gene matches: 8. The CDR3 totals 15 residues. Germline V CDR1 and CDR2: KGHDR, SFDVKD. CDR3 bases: TGTGCCACCAGTGACATAAGCGGGAGGGCCACTGAGCAGTTCTTC. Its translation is CATSDISGRATEQFF.